The sequence of this TCR beta chain was determined in a study of T cell responses to AZD1222 COVID-19 vaccine. Study as a whole: Second doses that came at about 4 or about 12 weeks were put together.

Whole-study results and caveats: Unmutated variant regions reportedly attract nearly half of all spike-specific TCRs. Most donors were white British, females outnumbered males, and clonal diversity was possibly underestimated. Seropositive at baseline were only a handful of AZD1222 recipients.

Sequencing used immunoSEQ multiplex PCR; TCRdb keeps in-frame clones, though not all of them. The table includes around 100,000 clones, around 86% detected once. A remark on this clone: Its antigen is currently unknown.

The sequence derives from an adult in good health. The specimen comprised peripheral blood, sampled on day 0 of AZD1222 vaccination.

CDR3 region: CASRGTVTGELFF. The CDR3 bases are TGTGCCAGCAGGGGGACAGTAACCGGGGAGCTGTTTTTT. This chain uses TRBV12-3 or TRBV12-4 with TRBJ2-2, with 7 nucleotides matching TRBD1. The CDR3 extends over 13 amino acids. Germline trimming cut 6 bases from V and 5 bases from J; bases unmatched to any gene: 3.